What follows are 21 T cell receptor beta chains derived from one specimen sequenced in a study of vaccination effects on CD4 cells after COVID-19. Ahead of sequencing, the ViraFEST assay grew antigen-specific CD4+ T cells using viral peptide pools. Culture lasted about ten days before CD4+ T cell isolation. Nucleocapsid antibodies were negative in the vaccine recipients, who had never had SARS-CoV-2 infection. Their antigens remain unidentified. Data came from immunoSEQ multiplex PCR; TCRdb stores just in-frame clones and leaves some out. The table has about 40,000 clones, about two thirds seen once. This specimen consisted of CD4+ T cells from PBMCs cultured with SARS-CoV-2 spike peptides, obtained before COVID-19 vaccination. The source is a human donor who received a COVID-19 vaccine.

The chain employs TRBV3-1 (or the pseudogene TRBV3-2) and TRBJ2-4; 8 positions agree with TRBD2. V dropped 3 bases and J dropped 6; count of bases not matched to a gene: 1. This CDR3 spans 13 amino acids. Germline CDR1 and CDR2: LGHDT and YNNKEL (reference sequence). This chain's CDR3 is CASSHGGANIQYF. In nucleotides, the CDR3 is TGTGCCAGCAGCCACGGGGGGGCAAACATTCAGTACTTC.

This clone showed up just a few times. A read error may produce the germline difference seen at one junction end. This rearrangement joins TRBV28 to TRBJ1-4; D is unresolved. In germline, CDR1 is MDHEN, CDR2 SYDVKM. This CDR3 contains 13 residues. CDR3 DNA: TGTGCCAGCAGGGACGAGACTACTGAAAAACTGTTTTTT. Residues: CASRDETTEKLFF.

The chain recombines TRBV19 with TRBJ2-5; 7 nucleotides align to TRBD2. This CDR3 is 14 amino acids long. Germline lookup yields CDR1 LNHDA and CDR2 SQIVND (reference sequence). Unmatched junction bases numbered 7, after V lost 4 bases and J lost 5 bases. Here the CDR3 DNA reads TGTGCCAGTAGTAAGGGGACTAATGGGGAGACCCAGTACTTC. Translation: CASSKGTNGETQYF.

The chain carries TRBV9 and TRBJ1-6; 9 bases are shared with TRBD1. V lost 3 bases, J lost 9 bases, and 4 bases stayed unmatched. This CDR3 has 14 residues. Germline CDR1 SGDLS, CDR2 YYNGEE. CDR3 coding DNA: TGTGCCAGCAGCGCAGGGACAGGGAGTTCACCCCTCCACTTT. This sequence encodes CASSAGTGSSPLHF.

The rearrangement links TRBV5-1 to TRBJ2-3; TRBD2 aligns across 7 bases. The germline V gene has CDR1 SGHRS and CDR2 YFSETQ. This CDR3 is built from 13 residues. With 8 bases clipped from V and 2 bases from J, the junction kept 5 bases outside the gene matches. CDR3 sequence (DNA): TGCGCCAGTAGGGACTACCTCACAGATACGCAGTATTTT. Its protein product is CASRDYLTDTQYF.

This chain joins TRBV10-3 and TRBJ2-5, with D possibly called TRBD1 or TRBD2 (5 bases each). The V end lost 2 bases, the J end lost 9 bases, and 13 bases lay between the germline ends. Looked up from germline, CDR1 is ENHRY and CDR2 is SYGVKD. CDR3 size: 13 residues. The CDR3 DNA follows: TGTGCCATCAGTGAGCCAGGGATCGGGGCCCAGTACTTC. Translation gives CAISEPGIGAQYF.

This chain uses TRBV11-2 with TRBJ2-7; D uncertain. V shed 5 bases and J shed 0 bases, with 2 bases lying between them. Per the germline V gene, CDR1 is SGHAT and CDR2 is FQNNGV. The CDR3 has 11 amino acids. The CDR3 DNA reads TGTGCCAGCAGCCCCTCCTACGAGCAGTACTTC. As protein: CASSPSYEQYF.

CDR3: CASSQDLGGSGNTIYF. CDR3 nucleotides: TGCGCCAGCAGCCAAGATCTCGGGGGGTCTGGAAACACCATATATTTT. V usage is TRBV4-1 and J usage is TRBJ1-3; TRBD1 is a possible D gene (5 bases). The V and J ends lost 0 bases and 1 base respectively, with 10 bases between them. The CDR3 runs 16 residues. Germline V gene data show CDR1 as MGHRA and CDR2 as YSYEKL.

The chain carries TRBV5-1 and TRBJ2-1; TRBD2 matches 14 bases. V shed 3 bases and J 1 base; nucleotides not matched to a gene: 6. Germline V gene lookup returns CDR1 SGHRS and CDR2 YFSETQ. This CDR3 comprises 18 residues. This CDR3 is CASSSRTSGGLSYNEQFF. CDR3 DNA sequence: TGCGCCAGCAGCTCTAGGACTAGCGGGGGGCTGTCCTACAATGAGCAGTTCTTC.

The V and J genes are TRBV3-1 (or the pseudogene TRBV3-2) and TRBJ1-3; D not certain. Germline CDR1 and CDR2: LGHDT and YNNKEL (reference sequence). CDR3 length: 15 residues. V was cut by 1 base and J by 4 bases, with 11 bases left in between. CDR3 sequence: CASSQGQLPGNTIYF. The CDR3 nucleotides read TGTGCCAGCAGCCAAGGGCAGCTCCCCGGAAACACCATATATTTT.

The rearrangement joins TRBV6-5 to TRBJ2-2, with TRBD2 as a possible D gene (6 bases). CDR1 is MNHEY, CDR2 SVGAGI, per germline. The CDR3 contains 16 residues. The V end was cut by 2 bases, the J end by 4 bases, with 14 bases between. The CDR3 DNA reads as TGTGCCAGCAGTTACGGAGGGCCCCGGGGCACCGGGGAGCTGTTTTTT. Encoded protein: CASSYGGPRGTGELFF.

This clone was seen once. The V call is TRBV2, the J call TRBJ2-5; no definite D call. Trimming took 0 bases from V and 0 from J, leaving 8 bases between them. This CDR3 contains 15 residues. CDR1 is SNHLY, CDR2 FYNNEI, per germline. Here the CDR3 reads CASSEAVHNQETQYF. CDR3 nucleotides: TGTGCCAGCAGTGAAGCAGTACACAACCAAGAGACCCAGTACTTC.

CDR3 loop: CASSLYLQGGTEAFF. For the CDR3, the DNA is TGCGCCAGCAGCCTTTACTTACAGGGGGGCACTGAAGCTTTCTTT. The chain joins TRBV23-1 to TRBJ1-1, with TRBD1 identical over 8 bases. TRBV23-1 counts as an open reading frame of uncertain function. The junction had 10 bases not matched to a gene; V was cut back by 6 bases and J by 4 bases. CDR3 size: 15 residues.

V gene TRBV14 combines with J gene TRBJ1-5; 7 bases match TRBD1. The V segment lost 4 bases and the J segment 6 bases; nucleotides outside the gene matches: 3. The CDR3 runs to 13 residues. In germline, CDR1 is SGHDN, CDR2 FVKESK. Here the CDR3 DNA reads TGTGCCAGCAGCCTGACAGGGCGTCAGCCCCAGCATTTT. It translates to CASSLTGRQPQHF.

This clone was found once. The chain links TRBV18 to TRBJ1-3, with D uncertain. Germline CDR1 is KGHSH and CDR2 is LQKENI. Trimming removed 3 bases at V and 4 bases at J, with 4 bases between. The CDR3 runs to 12 residues. The chain's CDR3 is CASSPFGNTIYF. DNA for the CDR3: TGTGCCAGCTCACCCTTCGGAAACACCATATATTTT.

This clone was recorded only once. The chain employs TRBV14 and TRBJ2-7; 11 bases align to TRBD2. CDR3 size: 18 residues. V lost 4 bases and J lost 0; bases outside the gene matches: 11. Germline values: CDR1 SGHDN, CDR2 FVKESK. The CDR3 is CASSRRTSGLPSSYEQYF. The CDR3 DNA reads TGTGCCAGCAGCCGACGGACTAGCGGGTTACCGAGCTCCTACGAGCAGTACTTC.

J is TRBJ2-3 and V is TRBV4-1; 10 bases fit TRBD2. With 1 base clipped from V and 4 bases from J, the junction kept 8 bases outside the gene matches. The CDR3 covers 17 residues. CDR1 MGHRA and CDR2 YSYEKL come from the germline V gene. Written as DNA, the CDR3 is TGCGCCAGCAGCCAAGCGCTCCTAGCGGGAGCCCCAGATACGCAGTATTTT. Translation: CASSQALLAGAPDTQYF.

The chain links TRBV7-9 to TRBJ1-1; 7 bases align to TRBD1. CDR1 and CDR2 (germline): SEHNR, FQNEAQ (reference sequence). The CDR3 loop spans 13 amino acids. With 8 bases clipped from V and 4 bases from J, the junction kept 7 bases outside the gene matches. The CDR3 sequence is CASGPTGRTEAFF. CDR3 bases: TGTGCCAGCGGTCCGACAGGGCGCACTGAAGCTTTCTTT.

The chain combines TRBV12-3 or TRBV12-4 with TRBJ2-1; D is ambiguous. V was pared by 3 bases and J by 5 bases, with 8 bases between. The CDR3 is 13 residues long. CDR3 amino acids: CASSFKSHNEQFF. The DNA of the CDR3 is TGTGCCAGCAGTTTTAAGTCCCACAATGAGCAGTTCTTC.

The chain uses TRBV10-3 and TRBJ1-2; D is unclear. The CDR3 sequence is 13 residues long. Germline assignment: CDR1 ENHRY and CDR2 SYGVKD. Deletions cut 4 bases from V and 6 bases from J, with 12 bases between. CDR3 coding DNA: TGTGCCATCAGTGGGGGAGGAACAGATGGCTACACCTTC. It encodes CAISGGGTDGYTF.

This clone was detected only a few times. CDR3 coding DNA: TGTGCCTGGAGAAAAAGGGACCGCTACAACTATGGCTACACCTTC. Protein: CAWRKRDRYNYGYTF. The chain combines TRBV30 with TRBJ1-2; tentative D call: TRBD1 (5 bases). The V end lost 3 bases, the J end lost 2 bases, and 16 bases lay between the germline ends. Germline V gene sequence: CDR1 GTSNPN, CDR2 SVGIG (reference sequence). There are 15 residues in the CDR3.